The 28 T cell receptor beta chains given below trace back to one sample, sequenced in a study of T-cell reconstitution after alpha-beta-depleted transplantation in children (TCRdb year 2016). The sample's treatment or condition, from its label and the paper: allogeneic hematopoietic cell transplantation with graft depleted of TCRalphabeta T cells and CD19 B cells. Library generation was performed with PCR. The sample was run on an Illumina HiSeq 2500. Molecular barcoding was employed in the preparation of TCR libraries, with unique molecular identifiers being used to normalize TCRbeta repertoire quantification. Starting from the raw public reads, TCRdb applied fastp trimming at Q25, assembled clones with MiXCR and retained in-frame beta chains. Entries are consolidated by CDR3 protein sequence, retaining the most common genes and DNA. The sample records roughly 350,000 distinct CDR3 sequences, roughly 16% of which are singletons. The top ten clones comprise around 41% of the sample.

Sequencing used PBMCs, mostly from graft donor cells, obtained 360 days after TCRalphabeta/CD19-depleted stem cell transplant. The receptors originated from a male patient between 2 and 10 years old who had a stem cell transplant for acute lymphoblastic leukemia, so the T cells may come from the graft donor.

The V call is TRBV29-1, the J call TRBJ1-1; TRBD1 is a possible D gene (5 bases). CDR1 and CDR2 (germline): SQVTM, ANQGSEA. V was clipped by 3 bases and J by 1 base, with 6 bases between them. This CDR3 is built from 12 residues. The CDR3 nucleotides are TGCAGCGTTGACGGGGGGAACACTGAAGCTTTCTTT. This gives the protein CSVDGGNTEAFF.

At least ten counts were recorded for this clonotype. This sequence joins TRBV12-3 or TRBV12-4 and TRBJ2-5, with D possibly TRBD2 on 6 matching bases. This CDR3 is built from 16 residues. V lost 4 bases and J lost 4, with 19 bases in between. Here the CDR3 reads CASSSSFEGRRETQYF. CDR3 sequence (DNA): TGTGCCAGCAGTTCCAGCTTTGAGGGGAGGCGAGAGACCCAGTACTTC.

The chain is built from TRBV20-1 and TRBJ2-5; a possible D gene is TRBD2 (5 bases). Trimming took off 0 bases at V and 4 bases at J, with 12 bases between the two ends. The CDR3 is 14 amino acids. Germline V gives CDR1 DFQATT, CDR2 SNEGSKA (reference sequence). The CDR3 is CSAREAGPRETQYF. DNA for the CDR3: TGCAGTGCTAGAGAGGCGGGCCCGAGAGAGACCCAGTACTTC.

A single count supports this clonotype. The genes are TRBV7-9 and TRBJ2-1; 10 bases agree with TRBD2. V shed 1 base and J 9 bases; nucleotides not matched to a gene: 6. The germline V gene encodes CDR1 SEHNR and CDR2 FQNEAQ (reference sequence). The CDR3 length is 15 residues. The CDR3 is CASSLGLAGAVEQFF. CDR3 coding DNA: TGTGCCAGCAGCTTAGGGCTAGCGGGAGCGGTTGAGCAGTTCTTC. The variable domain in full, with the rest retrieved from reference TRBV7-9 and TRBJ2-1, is DTGVSQNPRHKITKRGQNVTFRCDPISEHNRLYWYRQTLGQGPEFLTYFQNEAQLEKSRLLSDRFSAERPKGSFSTLEIQRTEQGDSAMYLCASSLGLAGAVEQFFGPGTRLTVL.

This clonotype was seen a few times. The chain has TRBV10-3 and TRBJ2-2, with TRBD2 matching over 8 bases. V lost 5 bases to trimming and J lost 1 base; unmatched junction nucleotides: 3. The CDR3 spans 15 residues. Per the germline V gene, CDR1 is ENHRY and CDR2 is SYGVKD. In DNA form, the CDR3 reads TGTGCCATCAGTTCGAGCGGGGGGAACACCGGGGAGCTGTTTTTT. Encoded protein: CAISSSGGNTGELFF.

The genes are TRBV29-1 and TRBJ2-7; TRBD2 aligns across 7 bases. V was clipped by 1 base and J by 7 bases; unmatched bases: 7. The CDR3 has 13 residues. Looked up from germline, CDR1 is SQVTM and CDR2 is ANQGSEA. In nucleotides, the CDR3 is TGCAGCGTTGAAGCCCGTTGGGGAGGGGAGCAGTACTTC. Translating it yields CSVEARWGGEQYF.

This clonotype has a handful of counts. DNA for the CDR3: TGTGCCTGGAGTGTACCAGGAGTGAACACTGAAGCTTTCTTT. It specifies CAWSVPGVNTEAFF. This chain connects TRBV30 to TRBJ1-1; D remains ambiguous. This CDR3 is built from 14 residues. Trimming left V 0 bases short and J 0 bases short, with 8 bases between. Germline-derived CDR1 and CDR2 are GTSNPN and SVGIG (reference sequence).

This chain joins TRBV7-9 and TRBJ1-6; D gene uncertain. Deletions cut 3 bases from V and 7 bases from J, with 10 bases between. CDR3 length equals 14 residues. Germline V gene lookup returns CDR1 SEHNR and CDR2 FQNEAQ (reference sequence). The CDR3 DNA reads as TGTGCCAGCAGCTTGGCCCAAAGGAATTCACCCCTCCACTTT. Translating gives CASSLAQRNSPLHF.

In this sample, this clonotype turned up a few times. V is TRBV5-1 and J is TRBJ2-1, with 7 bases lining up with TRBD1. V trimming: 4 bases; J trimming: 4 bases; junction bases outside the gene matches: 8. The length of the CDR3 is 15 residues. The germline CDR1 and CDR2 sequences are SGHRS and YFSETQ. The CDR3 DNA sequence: TGCGCCAGCAGCGGAAGGACAGGTACTTACAATGAGCAGTTCTTC. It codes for CASSGRTGTYNEQFF.

The CDR3 DNA follows: TGCAGTGCTAGAGATTTACGGGCCTACGAGCAGTACTTC. Amino acid sequence: CSARDLRAYEQYF. The V call is TRBV20-1, the J call TRBJ2-7; no reliable D call. The CDR3 length is 13 residues. The V gene lost 0 bases and the J gene lost 2 bases, with 8 bases spanning the gap. Per germline, CDR1 DFQATT and CDR2 SNEGSKA (reference sequence).

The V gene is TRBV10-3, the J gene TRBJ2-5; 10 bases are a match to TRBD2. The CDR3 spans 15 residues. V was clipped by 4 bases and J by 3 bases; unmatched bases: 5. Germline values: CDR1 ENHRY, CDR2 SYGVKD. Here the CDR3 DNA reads TGTGCCATCAGTGGAGAAGGACTAGCGGAAGAGACCCAGTACTTC. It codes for CAISGEGLAEETQYF.

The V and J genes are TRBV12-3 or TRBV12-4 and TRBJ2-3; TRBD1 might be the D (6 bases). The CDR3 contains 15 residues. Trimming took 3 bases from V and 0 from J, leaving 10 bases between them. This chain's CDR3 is CASSLETGSTDTQYF. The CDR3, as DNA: TGTGCCAGCAGTTTGGAGACAGGTAGCACAGATACGCAGTATTTT.

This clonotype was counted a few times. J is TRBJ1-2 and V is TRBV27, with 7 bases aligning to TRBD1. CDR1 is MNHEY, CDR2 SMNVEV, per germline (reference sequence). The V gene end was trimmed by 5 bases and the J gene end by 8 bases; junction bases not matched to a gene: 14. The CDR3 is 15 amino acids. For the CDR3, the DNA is TGTGCCAGCAGTCCTCTACCCGACACAGGGGTCGGCTACACCTTC. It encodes CASSPLPDTGVGYTF.

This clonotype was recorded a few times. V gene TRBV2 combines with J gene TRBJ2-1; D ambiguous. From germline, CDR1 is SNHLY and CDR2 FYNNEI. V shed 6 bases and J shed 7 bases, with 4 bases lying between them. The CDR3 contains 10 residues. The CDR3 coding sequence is TGTGCCAGCAGAAAAAATGAGCAGTTCTTC. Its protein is CASRKNEQFF.

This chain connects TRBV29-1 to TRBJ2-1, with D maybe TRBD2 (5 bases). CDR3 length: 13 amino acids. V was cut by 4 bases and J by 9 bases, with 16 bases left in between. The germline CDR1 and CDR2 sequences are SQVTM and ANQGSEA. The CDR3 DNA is TGCAGCGTTGCCCGGGTAATACTAGGTGAGCAGTTCTTC. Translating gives CSVARVILGEQFF.

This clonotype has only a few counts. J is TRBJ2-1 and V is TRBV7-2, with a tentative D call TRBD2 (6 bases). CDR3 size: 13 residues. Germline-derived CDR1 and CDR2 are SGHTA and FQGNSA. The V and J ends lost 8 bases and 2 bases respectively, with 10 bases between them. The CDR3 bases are TGTGCCAGCGGTGGAGGGGCCTACAATGAGCAGTTCTTC. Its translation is CASGGGAYNEQFF.

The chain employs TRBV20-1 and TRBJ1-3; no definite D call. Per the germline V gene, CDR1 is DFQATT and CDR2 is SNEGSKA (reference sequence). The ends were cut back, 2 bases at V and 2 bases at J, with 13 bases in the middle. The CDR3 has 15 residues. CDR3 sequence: CSARPLTGPGNTIYF. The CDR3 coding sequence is TGCAGTGCTAGACCCTTGACCGGGCCTGGAAACACCATATATTTT.

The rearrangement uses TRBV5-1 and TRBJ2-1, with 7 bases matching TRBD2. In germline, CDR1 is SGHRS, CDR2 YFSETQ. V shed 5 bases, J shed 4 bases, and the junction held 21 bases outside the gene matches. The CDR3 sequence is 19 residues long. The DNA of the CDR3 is TGCGCCAGCAGGCGGGAGTCCGGGAATACACGGCTAAGATACAATGAGCAGTTCTTC. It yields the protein CASRRESGNTRLRYNEQFF. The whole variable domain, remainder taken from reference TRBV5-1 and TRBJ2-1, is KAGVTQTPRYLIKTRGQQVTLSCSPISGHRSVSWYQQTPGQGLQFLFEYFSETQRNKGNFPGRFSGRQFSNSRSEMNVSTLELGDSALYLCASRRESGNTRLRYNEQFFGPGTRLTVL.

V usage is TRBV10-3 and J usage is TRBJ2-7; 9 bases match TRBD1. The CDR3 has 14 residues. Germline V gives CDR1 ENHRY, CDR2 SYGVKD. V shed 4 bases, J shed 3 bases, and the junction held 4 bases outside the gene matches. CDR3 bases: TGTGCCATCAGTGCCGACAGGGGGAACTACGAGCAGTACTTC. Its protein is CAISADRGNYEQYF.

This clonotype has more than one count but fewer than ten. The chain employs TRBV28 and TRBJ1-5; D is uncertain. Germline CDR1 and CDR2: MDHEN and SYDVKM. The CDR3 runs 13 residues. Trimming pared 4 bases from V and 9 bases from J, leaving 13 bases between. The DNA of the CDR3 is TGTGCCAGCAGTTCCCTTCGCAAAGGGCCCCAGCATTTT. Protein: CASSSLRKGPQHF.

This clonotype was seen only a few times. The DNA of the CDR3 is TGCAGTGCTGCCAAGTCTGATACGCAGTATTTT. Its protein product is CSAAKSDTQYF. The chain links TRBV20-1 to TRBJ2-3; no definite D call. Between the trimmed V and J ends, which lost 5 bases and 6 bases, there was a span of 9 bases. CDR1 and CDR2 (germline): DFQATT, SNEGSKA (reference sequence). This CDR3 comprises 11 residues.

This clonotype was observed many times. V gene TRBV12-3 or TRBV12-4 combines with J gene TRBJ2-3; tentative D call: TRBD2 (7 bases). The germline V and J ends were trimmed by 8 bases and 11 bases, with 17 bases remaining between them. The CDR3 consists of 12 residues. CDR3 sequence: CASAGGLEVQYF. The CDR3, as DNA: TGTGCCAGCGCCGGGGGGCTGGAAGTGCAGTATTTT.

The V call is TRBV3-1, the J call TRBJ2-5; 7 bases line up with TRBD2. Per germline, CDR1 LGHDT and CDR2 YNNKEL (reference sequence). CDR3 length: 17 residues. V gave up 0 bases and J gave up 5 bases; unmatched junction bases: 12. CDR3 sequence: CASSQDVGPLARETQYF. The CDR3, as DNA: TGTGCCAGCAGCCAAGACGTAGGTCCACTAGCGAGGGAGACCCAGTACTTC.

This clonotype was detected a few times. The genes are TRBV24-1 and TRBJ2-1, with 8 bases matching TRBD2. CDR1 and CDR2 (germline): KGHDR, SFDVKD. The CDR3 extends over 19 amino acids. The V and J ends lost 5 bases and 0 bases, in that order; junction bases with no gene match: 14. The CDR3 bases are TGTGCCACCAGTGGCATTAGCGGGAACGGAGGAAGCTCCTACAATGAGCAGTTCTTC. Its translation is CATSGISGNGGSSYNEQFF.

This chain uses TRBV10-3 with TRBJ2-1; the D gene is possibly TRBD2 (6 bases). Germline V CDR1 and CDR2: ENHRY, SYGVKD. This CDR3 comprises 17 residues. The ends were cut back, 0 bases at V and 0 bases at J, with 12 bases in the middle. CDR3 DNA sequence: TGTGCCATCAGTGAGTCGGGACTTTGGAGCTCCTACAATGAGCAGTTCTTC. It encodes CAISESGLWSSYNEQFF.

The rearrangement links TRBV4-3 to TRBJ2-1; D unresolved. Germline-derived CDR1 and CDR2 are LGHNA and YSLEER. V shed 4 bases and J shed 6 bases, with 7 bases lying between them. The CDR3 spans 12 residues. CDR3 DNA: TGCGCCAGCAGCCGCGTTCCCAATGAGCAGTTCTTC. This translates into CASSRVPNEQFF.

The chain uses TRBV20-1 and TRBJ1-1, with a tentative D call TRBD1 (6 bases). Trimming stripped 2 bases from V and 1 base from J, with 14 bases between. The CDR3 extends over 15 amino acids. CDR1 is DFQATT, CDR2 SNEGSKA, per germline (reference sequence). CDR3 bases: TGCAGTGCTAGAAGGGGGGGCTCAAGGAACACTGAAGCTTTCTTT. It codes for CSARRGGSRNTEAFF.

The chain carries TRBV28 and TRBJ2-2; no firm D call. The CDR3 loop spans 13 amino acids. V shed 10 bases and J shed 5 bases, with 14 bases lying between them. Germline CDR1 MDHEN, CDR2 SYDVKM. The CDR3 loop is CATNPVETGELFF. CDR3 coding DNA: TGTGCCACCAACCCGGTGGAGACCGGGGAGCTGTTTTTT. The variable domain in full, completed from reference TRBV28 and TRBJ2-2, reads DVKVTQSSRYLVKRTGEKVFLECVQDMDHENMFWYRQDPGLGLRLIYFSYDVKMKEKGDIPEGYSVSREKKERFSLILESASTNQTSMYLCATNPVETGELFFGEGSRLTVL.